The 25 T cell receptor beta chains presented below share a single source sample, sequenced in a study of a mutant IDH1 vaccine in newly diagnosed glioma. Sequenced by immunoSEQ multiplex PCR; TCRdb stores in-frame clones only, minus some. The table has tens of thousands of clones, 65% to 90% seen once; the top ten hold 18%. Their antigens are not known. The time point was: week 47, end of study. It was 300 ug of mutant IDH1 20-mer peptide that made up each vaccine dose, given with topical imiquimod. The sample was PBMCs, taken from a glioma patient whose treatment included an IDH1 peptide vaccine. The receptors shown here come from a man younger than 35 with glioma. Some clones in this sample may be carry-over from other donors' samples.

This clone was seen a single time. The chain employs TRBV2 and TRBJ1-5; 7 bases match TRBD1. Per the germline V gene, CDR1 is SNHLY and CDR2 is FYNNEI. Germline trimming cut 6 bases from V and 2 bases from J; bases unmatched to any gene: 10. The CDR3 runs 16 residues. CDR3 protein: CASRRDSRFGNQPQHF. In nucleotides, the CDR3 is TGTGCCAGCAGGAGGGACAGCCGATTCGGCAATCAGCCCCAGCATTTT. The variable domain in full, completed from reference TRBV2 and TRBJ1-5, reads EPEVTQTPSHQVTQMGQEVILRCVPISNHLYFYWYRQILGQKVEFLVSFYNNEISEKSEIFDDQFSVERPDGSNFTLKIRSTKLEDSAMYFCASRRDSRFGNQPQHFGDGTRLSIL.

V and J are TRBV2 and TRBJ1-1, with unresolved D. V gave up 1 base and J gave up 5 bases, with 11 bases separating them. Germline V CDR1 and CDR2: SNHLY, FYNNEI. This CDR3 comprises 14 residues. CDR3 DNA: TGTGCCAGCAGTGAAGACGGGAGAAGGACTGAAGCTTTCTTT. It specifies CASSEDGRRTEAFF.

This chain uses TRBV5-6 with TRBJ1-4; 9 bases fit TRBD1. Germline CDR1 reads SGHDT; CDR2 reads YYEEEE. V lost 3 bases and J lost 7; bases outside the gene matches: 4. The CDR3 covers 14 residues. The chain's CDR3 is CASSSRTGVEKLFF. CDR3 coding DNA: TGTGCCAGCAGCTCGCGGACAGGGGTTGAAAAACTGTTTTTT.

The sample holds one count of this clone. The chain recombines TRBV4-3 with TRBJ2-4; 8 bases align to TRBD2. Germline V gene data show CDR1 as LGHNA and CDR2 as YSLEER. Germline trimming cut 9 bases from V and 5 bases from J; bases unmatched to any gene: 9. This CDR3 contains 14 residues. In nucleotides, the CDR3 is TGCGCCAGTGCAAATTTGGGACTAGAAAACATTCAGTACTTC. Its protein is CASANLGLENIQYF.

CDR3 protein: CASSQDGSWAGGETQYF. CDR3 nucleotide sequence: TGCGCCAGCAGCCAAGACGGGAGCTGGGCAGGGGGGGAGACCCAGTACTTC. The J gene is TRBJ2-5, the V gene TRBV4-3; possible D gene TRBD1, 7 bases. The V gene's germline CDR1 is LGHNA and CDR2 YSLEER. Between the trimmed V and J ends, which lost 0 bases and 5 bases, there was a span of 19 bases. There are 17 residues in the CDR3.

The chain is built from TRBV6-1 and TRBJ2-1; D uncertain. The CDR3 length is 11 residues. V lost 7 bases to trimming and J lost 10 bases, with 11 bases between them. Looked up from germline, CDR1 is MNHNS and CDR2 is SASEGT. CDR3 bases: TGTGCCAGCACCGGCTTCATGGAGCAGTTCTTC. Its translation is CASTGFMEQFF.

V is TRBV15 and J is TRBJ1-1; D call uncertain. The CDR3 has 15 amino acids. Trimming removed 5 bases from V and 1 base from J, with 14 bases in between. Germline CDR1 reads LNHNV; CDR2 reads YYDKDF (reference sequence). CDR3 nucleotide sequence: TGTGCCACCAGCGGATCGCGGGTCGGGAACACTGAAGCTTTCTTT. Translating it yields CATSGSRVGNTEAFF.

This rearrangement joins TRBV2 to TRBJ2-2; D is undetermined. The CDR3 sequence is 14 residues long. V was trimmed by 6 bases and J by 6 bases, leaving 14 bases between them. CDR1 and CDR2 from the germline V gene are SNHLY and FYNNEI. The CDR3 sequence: CASSGRLRPGELFF. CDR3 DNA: TGTGCCAGCAGCGGCAGATTAAGGCCCGGGGAGCTGTTTTTT.

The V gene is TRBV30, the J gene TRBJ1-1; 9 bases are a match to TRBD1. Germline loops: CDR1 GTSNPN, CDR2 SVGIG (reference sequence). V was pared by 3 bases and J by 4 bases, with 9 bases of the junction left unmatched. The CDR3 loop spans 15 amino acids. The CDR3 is CAWRTGDRVSTEAFF. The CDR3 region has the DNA TGTGCCTGGAGGACGGGGGACAGGGTAAGCACTGAAGCTTTCTTT.

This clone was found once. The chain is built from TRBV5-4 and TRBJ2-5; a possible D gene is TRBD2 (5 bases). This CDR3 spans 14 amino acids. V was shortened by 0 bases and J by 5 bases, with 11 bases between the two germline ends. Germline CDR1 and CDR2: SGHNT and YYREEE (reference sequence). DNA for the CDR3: TGTGCCAGCAGCTTGGGAGGGTCGGGGGAGACCCAGTACTTC. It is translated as CASSLGGSGETQYF.

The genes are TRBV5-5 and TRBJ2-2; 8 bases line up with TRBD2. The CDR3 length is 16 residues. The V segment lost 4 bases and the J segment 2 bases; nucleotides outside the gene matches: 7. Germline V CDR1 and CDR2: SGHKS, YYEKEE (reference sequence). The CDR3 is CASSVREGGNTGELFF. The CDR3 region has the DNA TGTGCCAGCAGCGTCCGGGAGGGAGGTAACACCGGGGAGCTGTTTTTT.

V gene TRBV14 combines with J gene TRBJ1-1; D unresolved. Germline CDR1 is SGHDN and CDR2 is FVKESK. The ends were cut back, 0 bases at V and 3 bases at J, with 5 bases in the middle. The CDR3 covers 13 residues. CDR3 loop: CASSQERYTEAFF. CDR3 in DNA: TGTGCCAGCAGCCAAGAAAGGTACACTGAAGCTTTCTTT.

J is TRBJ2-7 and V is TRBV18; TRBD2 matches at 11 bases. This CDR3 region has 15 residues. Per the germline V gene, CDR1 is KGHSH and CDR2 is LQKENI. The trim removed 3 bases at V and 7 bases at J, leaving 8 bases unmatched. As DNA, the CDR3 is TGTGCCAGCTCACCCTCACTAGCGGGAGTGGGTGAGCAGTACTTC. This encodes CASSPSLAGVGEQYF.

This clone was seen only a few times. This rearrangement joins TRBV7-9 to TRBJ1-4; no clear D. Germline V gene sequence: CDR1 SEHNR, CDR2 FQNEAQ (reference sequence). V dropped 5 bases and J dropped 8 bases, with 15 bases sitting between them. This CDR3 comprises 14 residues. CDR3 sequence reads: CASSQEGLLEKLFF. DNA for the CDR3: TGTGCCAGCAGCCAAGAGGGCCTTTTGGAAAAACTGTTTTTT. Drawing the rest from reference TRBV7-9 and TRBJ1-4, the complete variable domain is DTGVSQNPRHKITKRGQNVTFRCDPISEHNRLYWYRQTLGQGPEFLTYFQNEAQLEKSRLLSDRFSAERPKGSFSTLEIQRTEQGDSAMYLCASSQEGLLEKLFFGSGTQLSVL.

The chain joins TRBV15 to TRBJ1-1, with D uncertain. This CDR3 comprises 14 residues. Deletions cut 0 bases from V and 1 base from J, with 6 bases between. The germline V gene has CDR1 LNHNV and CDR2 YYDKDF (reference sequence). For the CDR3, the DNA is TGTGCCACCAGCAGAGATCTAGAGAACACTGAAGCTTTCTTT. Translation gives CATSRDLENTEAFF.

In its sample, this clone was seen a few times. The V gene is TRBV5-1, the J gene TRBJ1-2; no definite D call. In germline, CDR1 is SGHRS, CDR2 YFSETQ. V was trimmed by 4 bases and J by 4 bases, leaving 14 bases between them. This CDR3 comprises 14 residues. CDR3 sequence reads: CASSPGGGLYGYTF. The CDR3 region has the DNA TGCGCCAGCAGCCCCGGTGGAGGCCTCTATGGCTACACCTTC.

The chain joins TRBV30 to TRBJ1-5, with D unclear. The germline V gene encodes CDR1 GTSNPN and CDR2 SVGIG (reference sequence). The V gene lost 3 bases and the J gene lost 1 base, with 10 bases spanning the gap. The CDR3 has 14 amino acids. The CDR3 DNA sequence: TGTGCCTGGAGCGAGGGAAACAGCAATCAGCCCCAGCATTTT. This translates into CAWSEGNSNQPQHF. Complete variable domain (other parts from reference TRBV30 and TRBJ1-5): SQTIHQWPATLVQPVGSPLSLECTVEGTSNPNLYWYRQAAGRGLQLLFYSVGIGQISSEVPQNLSASRPQDRQFILSSKKLLLSDSGFYLCAWSEGNSNQPQHFGDGTRLSIL.

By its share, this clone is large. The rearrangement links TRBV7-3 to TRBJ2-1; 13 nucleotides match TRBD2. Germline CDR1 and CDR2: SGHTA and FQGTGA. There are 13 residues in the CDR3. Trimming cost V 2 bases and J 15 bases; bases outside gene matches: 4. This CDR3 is CASSLGTSGIWFF. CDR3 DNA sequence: TGTGCCAGCAGCTTAGGGACTAGCGGGATCTGGTTCTTC.

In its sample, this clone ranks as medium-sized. The CDR3 here is CASSSGDLNQPQHF. The CDR3 DNA is TGTGCCAGCAGTTCTGGGGATCTCAATCAGCCCCAGCATTTT. The chain links TRBV28 to TRBJ1-5; D is unresolved. Trimming stripped 4 bases from V and 3 bases from J, with 10 bases between. Germline V gene data show CDR1 as MDHEN and CDR2 as SYDVKM. The CDR3 is 14 residues long.

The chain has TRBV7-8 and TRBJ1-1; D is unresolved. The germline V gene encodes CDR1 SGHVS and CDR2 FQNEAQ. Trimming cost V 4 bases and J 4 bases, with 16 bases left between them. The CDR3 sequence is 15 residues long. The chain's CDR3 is CASSSLALASTEAFF. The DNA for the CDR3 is TGTGCCAGCAGCTCTCTCGCGTTGGCCAGCACTGAAGCTTTCTTT.

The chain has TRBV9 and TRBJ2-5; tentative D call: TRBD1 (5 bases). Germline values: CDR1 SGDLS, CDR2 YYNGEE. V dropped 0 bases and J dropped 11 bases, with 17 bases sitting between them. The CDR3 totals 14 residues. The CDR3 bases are TGTGCCAGCAGCGTAGGGTGGGGAAGGGGTCAGCAGTACTTC. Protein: CASSVGWGRGQQYF. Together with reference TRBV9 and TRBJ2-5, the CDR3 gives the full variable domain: DSGVTQTPKHLITATGQRVTLRCSPRSGDLSVYWYQQSLDQGLQFLIQYYNGEERAKGNILERFSAQQFPDLHSELNLSSLELGDSALYFCASSVGWGRGQQYFGPGTRLLVL.

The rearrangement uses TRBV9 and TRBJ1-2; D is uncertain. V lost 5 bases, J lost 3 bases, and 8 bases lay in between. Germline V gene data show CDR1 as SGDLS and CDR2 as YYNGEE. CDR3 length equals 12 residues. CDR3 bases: TGTGCCAGCAGGGTCCCAGACTATGGCTACACCTTC. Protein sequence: CASRVPDYGYTF.

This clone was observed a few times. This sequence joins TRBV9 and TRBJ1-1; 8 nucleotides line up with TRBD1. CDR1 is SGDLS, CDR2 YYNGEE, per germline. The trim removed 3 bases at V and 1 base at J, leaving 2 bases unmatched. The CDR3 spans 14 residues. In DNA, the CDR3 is TGTGCCAGCAGCGCGGGGACAGGGAACACTGAAGCTTTCTTT. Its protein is CASSAGTGNTEAFF.

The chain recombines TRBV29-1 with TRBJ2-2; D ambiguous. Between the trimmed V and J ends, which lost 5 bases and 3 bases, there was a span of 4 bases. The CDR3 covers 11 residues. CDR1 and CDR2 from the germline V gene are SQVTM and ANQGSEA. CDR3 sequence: CSVTDTGELFF. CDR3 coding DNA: TGCAGCGTTACCGACACCGGGGAGCTGTTTTTT.

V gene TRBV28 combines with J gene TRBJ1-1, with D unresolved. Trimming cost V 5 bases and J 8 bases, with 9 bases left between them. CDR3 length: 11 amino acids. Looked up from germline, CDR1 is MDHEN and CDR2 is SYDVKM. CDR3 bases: TGTGCCAGCAGTCAACGGTGGGAAGCTTTCTTT. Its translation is CASSQRWEAFF.